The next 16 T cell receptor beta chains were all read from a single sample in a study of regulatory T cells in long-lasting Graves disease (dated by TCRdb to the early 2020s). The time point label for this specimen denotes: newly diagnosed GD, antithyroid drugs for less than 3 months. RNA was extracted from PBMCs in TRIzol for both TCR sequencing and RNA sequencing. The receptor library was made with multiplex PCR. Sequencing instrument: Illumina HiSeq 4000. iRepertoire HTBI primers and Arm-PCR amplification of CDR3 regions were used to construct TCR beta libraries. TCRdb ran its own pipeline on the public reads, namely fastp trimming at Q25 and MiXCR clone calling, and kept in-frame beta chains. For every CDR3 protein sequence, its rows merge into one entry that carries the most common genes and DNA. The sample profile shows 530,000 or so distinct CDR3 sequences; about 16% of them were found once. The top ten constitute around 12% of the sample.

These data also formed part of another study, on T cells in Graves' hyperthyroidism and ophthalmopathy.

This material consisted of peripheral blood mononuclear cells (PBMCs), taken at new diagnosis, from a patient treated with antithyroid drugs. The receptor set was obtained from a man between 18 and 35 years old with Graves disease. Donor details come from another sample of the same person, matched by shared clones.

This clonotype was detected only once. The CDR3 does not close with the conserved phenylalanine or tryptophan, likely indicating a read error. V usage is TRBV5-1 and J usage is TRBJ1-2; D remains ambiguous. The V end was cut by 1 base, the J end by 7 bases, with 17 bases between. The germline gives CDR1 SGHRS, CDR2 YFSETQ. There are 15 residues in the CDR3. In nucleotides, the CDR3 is TGCGCCAGCAGCTTGAGGCAGGCTTCTGGTAGTGGCTACACCTCC. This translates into CASSLRQASGSGYTS.

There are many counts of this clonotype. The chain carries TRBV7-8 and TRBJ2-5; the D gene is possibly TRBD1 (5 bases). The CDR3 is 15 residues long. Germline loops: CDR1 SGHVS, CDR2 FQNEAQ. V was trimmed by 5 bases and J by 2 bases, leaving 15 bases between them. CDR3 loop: CASSPPGPGQETQYF. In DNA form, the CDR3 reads TGTGCCAGCAGCCCTCCGGGTCCAGGGCAAGAGACCCAGTACTTC. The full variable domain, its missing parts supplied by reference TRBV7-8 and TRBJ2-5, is GAGVSQSPRYKVAKRGQDVALRCDPISGHVSLFWYQQALGQGPEFLTYFQNEAQLDKSGLPSDRFFAERPEGSVSTLKIQRTQQEDSAVYLCASSPPGPGQETQYFGPGTRLLVL.

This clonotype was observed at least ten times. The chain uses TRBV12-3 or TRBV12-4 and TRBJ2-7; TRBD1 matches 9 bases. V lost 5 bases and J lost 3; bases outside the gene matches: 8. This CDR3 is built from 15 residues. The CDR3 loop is CASSPPTGGDYEQYF. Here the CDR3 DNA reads TGTGCCAGCAGTCCGCCGACAGGGGGGGACTACGAGCAGTACTTC.

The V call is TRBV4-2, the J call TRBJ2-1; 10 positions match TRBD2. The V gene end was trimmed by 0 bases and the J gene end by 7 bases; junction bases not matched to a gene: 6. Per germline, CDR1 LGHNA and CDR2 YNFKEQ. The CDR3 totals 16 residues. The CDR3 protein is CASSQDPTSGMNEQFF. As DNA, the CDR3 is TGTGCCAGCAGCCAAGATCCTACTAGCGGGATGAATGAGCAGTTCTTC.

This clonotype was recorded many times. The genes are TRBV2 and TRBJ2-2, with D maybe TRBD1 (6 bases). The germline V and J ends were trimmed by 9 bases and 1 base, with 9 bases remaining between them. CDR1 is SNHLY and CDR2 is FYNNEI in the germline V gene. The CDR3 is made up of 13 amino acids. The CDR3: CARGGRNTGELFF. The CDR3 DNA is TGTGCCAGAGGGGGACGGAACACCGGGGAGCTGTTTTTT.

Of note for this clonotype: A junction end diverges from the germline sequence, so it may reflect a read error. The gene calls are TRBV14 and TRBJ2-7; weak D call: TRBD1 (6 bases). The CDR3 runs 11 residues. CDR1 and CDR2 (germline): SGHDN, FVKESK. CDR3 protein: CASGQGWEQYF. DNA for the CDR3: TGTGCCAGCGGCCAGGGGTGGGAGCAGTACTTC.

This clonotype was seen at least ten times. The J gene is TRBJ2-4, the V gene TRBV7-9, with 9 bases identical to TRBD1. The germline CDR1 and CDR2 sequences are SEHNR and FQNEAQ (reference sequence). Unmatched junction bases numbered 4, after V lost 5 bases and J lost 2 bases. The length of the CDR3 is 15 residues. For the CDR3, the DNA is TGTGCCAGCAGCCCGACAGGGGGAACCAAAAACATTCAGTACTTC. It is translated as CASSPTGGTKNIQYF.

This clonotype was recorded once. CDR3 in DNA: TGCAGTGCTGACCACGGAGGGCAAGGTCAGCCCCAGCATTTT. Encoded protein: CSADHGGQGQPQHF. The chain links TRBV20-1 to TRBJ1-5; D gene ambiguous. The V end was cut by 5 bases, the J end by 6 bases, with 17 bases between. Germline V gene sequence: CDR1 DFQATT, CDR2 SNEGSKA (reference sequence). The CDR3 totals 14 residues.

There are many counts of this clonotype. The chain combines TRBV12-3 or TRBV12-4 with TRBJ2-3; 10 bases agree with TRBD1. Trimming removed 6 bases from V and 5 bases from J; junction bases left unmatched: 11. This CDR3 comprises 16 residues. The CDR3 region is CASRPAGTGAQDTQYF. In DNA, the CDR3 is TGTGCCAGCAGACCTGCCGGGACAGGGGCGCAAGATACGCAGTATTTT.

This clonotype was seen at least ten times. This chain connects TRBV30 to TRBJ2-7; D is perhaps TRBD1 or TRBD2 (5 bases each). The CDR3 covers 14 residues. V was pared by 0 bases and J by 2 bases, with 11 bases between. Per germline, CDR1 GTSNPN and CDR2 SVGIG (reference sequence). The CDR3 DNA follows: TGTGCCTGGAGTGTACATGGGGGTACCTACGAGCAGTACTTC. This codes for CAWSVHGGTYEQYF.

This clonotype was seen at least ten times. Here the CDR3 reads CASSLIVRAGGHEQFF. CDR3 sequence (DNA): TGTGCCAGCAGCTTAATTGTTAGAGCGGGAGGGCATGAGCAGTTCTTC. This sequence joins TRBV11-1 and TRBJ2-1; 10 nucleotides agree with TRBD2. The trim removed 2 bases at V and 8 bases at J, leaving 9 bases unmatched. Germline V gene lookup returns CDR1 SGHAT and CDR2 FQDESV (reference sequence). The CDR3 spans 16 residues. The whole variable domain, filled in from reference TRBV11-1 and TRBJ2-1, reads EAEVAQSPRYKITEKSQAVAFWCDPISGHATLYWYRQILGQGPELLVQFQDESVVDDSQLPKDRFSAERLKGVDSTLKIQPAELGDSAMYLCASSLIVRAGGHEQFFGPGTRLTVL.

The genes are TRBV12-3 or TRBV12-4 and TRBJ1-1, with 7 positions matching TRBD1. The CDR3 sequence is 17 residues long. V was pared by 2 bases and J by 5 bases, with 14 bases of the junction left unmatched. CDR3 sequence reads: CASSLIRRGPGRTEAFF. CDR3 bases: TGTGCCAGCAGTTTAATTCGGAGGGGGCCCGGACGGACTGAAGCTTTCTTT.

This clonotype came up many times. In nucleotides, the CDR3 is TGCAGCGTTGTGTGGGGACAGGGGGCTTCCCCGCAGTATTTT. It encodes CSVVWGQGASPQYF. The chain carries TRBV29-1 and TRBJ2-3; 12 nucleotides match TRBD1. The CDR3 extends over 14 amino acids. Germline assignment: CDR1 SQVTM and CDR2 ANQGSEA. Trimming at V came to 4 bases and at J to 10 bases, leaving 9 bases not matched to a gene.

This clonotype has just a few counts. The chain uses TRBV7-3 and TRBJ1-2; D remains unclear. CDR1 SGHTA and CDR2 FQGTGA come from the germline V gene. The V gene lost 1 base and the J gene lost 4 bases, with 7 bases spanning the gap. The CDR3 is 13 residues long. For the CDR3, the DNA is TGTGCCAGCAGCTTAATGGTGGGCTATGGCTACACCTTC. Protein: CASSLMVGYGYTF.

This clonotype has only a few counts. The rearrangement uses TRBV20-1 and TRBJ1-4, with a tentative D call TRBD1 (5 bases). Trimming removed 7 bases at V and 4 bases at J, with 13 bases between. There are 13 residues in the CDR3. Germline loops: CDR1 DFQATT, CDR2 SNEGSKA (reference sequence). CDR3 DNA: TGCAGTGTTTCGGGGGGTCGTAATGAAAAACTGTTTTTT. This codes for CSVSGGRNEKLFF.

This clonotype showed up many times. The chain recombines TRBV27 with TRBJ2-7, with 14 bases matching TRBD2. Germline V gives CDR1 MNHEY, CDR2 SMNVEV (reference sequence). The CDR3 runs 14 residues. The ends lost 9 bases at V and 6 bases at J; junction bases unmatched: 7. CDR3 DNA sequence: TGTGCCAGTCGACTAGCGGGAGGGCCATCCGAGCAGTACTTC. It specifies CASRLAGGPSEQYF.